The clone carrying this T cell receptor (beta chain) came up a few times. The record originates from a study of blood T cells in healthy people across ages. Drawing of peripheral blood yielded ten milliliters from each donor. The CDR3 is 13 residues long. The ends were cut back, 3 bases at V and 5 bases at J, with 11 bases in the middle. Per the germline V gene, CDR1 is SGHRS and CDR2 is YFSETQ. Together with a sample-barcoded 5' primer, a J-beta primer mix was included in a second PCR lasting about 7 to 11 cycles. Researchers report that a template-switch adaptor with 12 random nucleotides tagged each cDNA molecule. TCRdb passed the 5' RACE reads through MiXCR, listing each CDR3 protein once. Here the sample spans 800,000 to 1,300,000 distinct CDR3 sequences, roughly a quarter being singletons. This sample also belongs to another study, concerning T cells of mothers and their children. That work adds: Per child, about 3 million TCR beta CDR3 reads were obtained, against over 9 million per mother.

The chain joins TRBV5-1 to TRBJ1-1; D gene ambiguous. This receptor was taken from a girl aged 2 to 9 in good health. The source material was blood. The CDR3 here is CASSSGPLTEAFF. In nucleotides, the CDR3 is TGCGCCAGCAGCTCAGGACCCTTGACTGAAGCTTTCTTT.